Listed below are T cell receptor beta chains from one sample, sequenced in a study of naive and memory T cell subsets. TCRdb redid the calling of the UMI-ligation and nested PCR reads with MiXCR, one entry per CDR3 protein. This sample carries 130,000 to 150,000 distinct CDR3 sequences, approximately 15% of them seen once, and the ten largest clones take about 0.15%. Sequencing was done on a sample of naive CD4+ T cells from blood. These receptors came from a human donor in good health. Both conserved end residues are part of each CDR3. Each record gives: J gene, clone size, D gene, V gene, CDR3 DNA, CDR3 protein. D genes are given only for firm matches. For some rows the clone size is stated as once, few or many, or as a class when expanded; others skip it.

j_gene: TRBJ1-1; abundance: .; d_gene: .; v_gene: TRBV20-1; CDR3nt: TGCAGTGCTAGGGGTGTCGGGTCATTCACTGAAGCTTTCTTT; CDR3aa: CSARGVGSFTEAFF
j_gene: TRBJ1-2; abundance: .; d_gene: TRBD1; v_gene: TRBV5-1; CDR3nt: TGCGCCAGCAGCCAGGGACAGGGAGATGGCTACACCTTC; CDR3aa: CASSQGQGDGYTF
j_gene: TRBJ2-4; abundance: many; d_gene: .; v_gene: TRBV20-1; CDR3nt: TGCAGTGCCTCCCGACTTGTCGGGTCGGTTCAGTACTTC; CDR3aa: CSASRLVGSVQYF
j_gene: TRBJ2-1; abundance: few; d_gene: TRBD2; v_gene: TRBV29-1; CDR3nt: TGCAGCGTTGTTCCCCACCTAGCGGGAGTCTACAATGAGCAGTTCTTC; CDR3aa: CSVVPHLAGVYNEQFF
j_gene: TRBJ2-5; abundance: .; d_gene: .; v_gene: TRBV29-1; CDR3nt: TGCAGCGTTGCAGGCTCCCAAGTAGGAGAGACCCAGTACTTC; CDR3aa: CSVAGSQVGETQYF
j_gene: TRBJ2-2; abundance: .; d_gene: .; v_gene: TRBV30; CDR3nt: TGTGCCTGGAGCAGGTCCCGGGCAGACACCGGGGAGCTGTTTTTT; CDR3aa: CAWSRSRADTGELFF
j_gene: TRBJ1-2; abundance: .; d_gene: TRBD1; v_gene: TRBV7-9; CDR3nt: TGTGCCAGCAGCTGGCCCTCAGGGGGACCAAACTATGGCTACACCTTC; CDR3aa: CASSWPSGGPNYGYTF
j_gene: TRBJ2-7; abundance: .; d_gene: .; v_gene: TRBV7-9; CDR3nt: TGTGCCAGCAGTCGACTCCAATCTGGCGGCTACGAGCAGTACTTC; CDR3aa: CASSRLQSGGYEQYF
j_gene: TRBJ2-3; abundance: once; d_gene: TRBD1; v_gene: TRBV7-2; CDR3nt: TGTGCCAGCAGCGACGGGACAGGGGCCCCCACGCAGTATTTT; CDR3aa: CASSDGTGAPTQYF
j_gene: TRBJ2-1; abundance: .; d_gene: TRBD2; v_gene: TRBV5-1; CDR3nt: TGCGCCAGCACCCCTGGGACGGGAGGCCCGAATGAGCAGTTCTTC; CDR3aa: CASTPGTGGPNEQFF
j_gene: TRBJ1-3; abundance: few; d_gene: .; v_gene: TRBV20-1; CDR3nt: TGCAGTGCTAGAGATCTTGGGGACTATTCTGGAAACACCATATATTTT; CDR3aa: CSARDLGDYSGNTIYF
j_gene: TRBJ2-5; abundance: .; d_gene: .; v_gene: TRBV29-1; CDR3nt: TGCAGCGCCCGGAGAGGAGAGACCCAGTACTTC; CDR3aa: CSARRGETQYF
j_gene: TRBJ2-1; abundance: few; d_gene: .; v_gene: TRBV2; CDR3nt: TGTGCCAGCAGTGAAGCGCTAGGGGGGACCCAAACCTACAATGAGCAGTTCTTC; CDR3aa: CASSEALGGTQTYNEQFF
j_gene: TRBJ2-1; abundance: .; d_gene: .; v_gene: TRBV7-9; CDR3nt: TGTGCCAGCCGAGGGGGGACTTACAATGAGCAGTTCTTC; CDR3aa: CASRGGTYNEQFF
j_gene: TRBJ2-7; abundance: .; d_gene: TRBD2; v_gene: TRBV20-1; CDR3nt: TGCAGTGCCCCTAGCGGATATACGGCCTCCTACGAGCAGTACTTC; CDR3aa: CSAPSGYTASYEQYF
j_gene: TRBJ1-4; abundance: .; d_gene: .; v_gene: TRBV6-5; CDR3nt: TGTGCCAGCAGTTACTCAGGGACAACTAATGAAAAACTGTTTTTT; CDR3aa: CASSYSGTTNEKLFF
j_gene: TRBJ2-1; abundance: few; d_gene: TRBD2; v_gene: TRBV5-3; CDR3nt: TGTGCCAGACGACGAGTGTTTCATAGCGGGACCTCCTACAATGAGCAGTTCTTC; CDR3aa: CARRRVFHSGTSYNEQFF
j_gene: TRBJ2-5; abundance: few; d_gene: .; v_gene: TRBV29-1; CDR3nt: TGCAGCGTTGTCGTAAGCCCCCGCGAGACCCAGTACTTC; CDR3aa: CSVVVSPRETQYF
j_gene: TRBJ2-7; abundance: few; d_gene: TRBD1; v_gene: TRBV7-2; CDR3nt: TGTGCCAGCAGCCCGGGGACAGGGATCCACGAGCAGTACTTC; CDR3aa: CASSPGTGIHEQYF
j_gene: TRBJ1-5; abundance: .; d_gene: .; v_gene: TRBV7-2; CDR3nt: TGTGCCAGCAGCTCCGGCCGGGTTGGGACATGGGAGGATCAGCCCCAGCATTTT; CDR3aa: CASSSGRVGTWEDQPQHF
j_gene: TRBJ1-6; abundance: .; d_gene: .; v_gene: TRBV10-3; CDR3nt: TGTGCCATCAGTGAACGGGATCTGGAGAATTCACCCCTCCACTTT; CDR3aa: CAISERDLENSPLHF
j_gene: TRBJ2-1; abundance: .; d_gene: .; v_gene: TRBV14; CDR3nt: TGTGCCAGCAGCCAACTAGGGGGACAGGACACGACTAGCGGAGTGTACAATGAGCAGTTCTTC; CDR3aa: CASSQLGGQDTTSGVYNEQFF
j_gene: TRBJ2-5; abundance: .; d_gene: .; v_gene: TRBV11-2; CDR3nt: TGTGCCAGCAAATTGTCCGTCGGCGAGACCCAGTACTTC; CDR3aa: CASKLSVGETQYF
j_gene: TRBJ2-3; abundance: .; d_gene: .; v_gene: TRBV20-1; CDR3nt: TGCAGTGCTACTCTCGGAGATACGCAGTATTTT; CDR3aa: CSATLGDTQYF
j_gene: TRBJ1-5; abundance: .; d_gene: .; v_gene: TRBV29-1; CDR3nt: TGCAGCCCCGAAGGTGGGCGGACCTTGGGCAATCAGCCCCAGCATTTT; CDR3aa: CSPEGGRTLGNQPQHF
j_gene: TRBJ1-2; abundance: .; d_gene: .; v_gene: TRBV20-1; CDR3nt: TGCAGTGCTATGGGGGGGGGATCCTATGGCTACACCTTC; CDR3aa: CSAMGGGSYGYTF
j_gene: TRBJ2-1; abundance: many; d_gene: TRBD2; v_gene: TRBV20-1; CDR3nt: TGCAGTGCCAAAGGACTAGATGAGCAGTTCTTC; CDR3aa: CSAKGLDEQFF
j_gene: TRBJ1-5; abundance: .; d_gene: TRBD1; v_gene: TRBV3-1; CDR3nt: TGTGCCAGCAGCCCAACCGGGACAGGGGGAAACAATCAGCCCCAGCATTTT; CDR3aa: CASSPTGTGGNNQPQHF
j_gene: TRBJ2-2; abundance: few; d_gene: TRBD2; v_gene: TRBV20-1; CDR3nt: TGCAGTGCTAGTCGCGGGAGCCCGGACACCGGGGAGCTGTTTTTT; CDR3aa: CSASRGSPDTGELFF
j_gene: TRBJ2-5; abundance: few; d_gene: .; v_gene: TRBV7-3; CDR3nt: TGTGCCAGCAGCTTACCCGGACGGGATGGGGAGACCCAGTACTTC; CDR3aa: CASSLPGRDGETQYF
j_gene: TRBJ2-7; abundance: .; d_gene: .; v_gene: TRBV15; CDR3nt: TGTGCCACCAGCAGAGATCTGGGTGGCTCCTACGAGCAGTACTTC; CDR3aa: CATSRDLGGSYEQYF
j_gene: TRBJ2-3; abundance: few; d_gene: .; v_gene: TRBV6-2/TRBV6-3; CDR3nt: TGTGCCAGCAGCACGTACGCTCTAGCAGATACGCAGTATTTT; CDR3aa: CASSTYALADTQYF
j_gene: TRBJ2-3; abundance: few; d_gene: TRBD2; v_gene: TRBV29-1; CDR3nt: TGCAGCGTTGAGTACAGCGGGACCGGGGCAGATACGCAGTATTTT; CDR3aa: CSVEYSGTGADTQYF
j_gene: TRBJ2-1; abundance: .; d_gene: .; v_gene: TRBV20-1; CDR3nt: TGCAGTGCTAGAGAGCGTGTCCTGGTCAATGAGCAGTTCTTC; CDR3aa: CSARERVLVNEQFF
j_gene: TRBJ2-3; abundance: .; d_gene: TRBD2; v_gene: TRBV18; CDR3nt: TGTGCCAGCTCACCGGGACTAGCGGGGGGAGATACGCAGTATTTT; CDR3aa: CASSPGLAGGDTQYF
j_gene: TRBJ1-1; abundance: few; d_gene: .; v_gene: TRBV3-1; CDR3nt: TGTGCCAGCAGCCAGCACGGTCAGGACACTGAAGCTTTCTTT; CDR3aa: CASSQHGQDTEAFF
j_gene: TRBJ2-1; abundance: .; d_gene: TRBD1; v_gene: TRBV7-9; CDR3nt: TGTGCCAGCAGACCCGACAGGGGGCTCGGGAATGAGCAGTTCTTC; CDR3aa: CASRPDRGLGNEQFF
j_gene: TRBJ2-1; abundance: few; d_gene: TRBD2; v_gene: TRBV20-1; CDR3nt: TGCAGTGCTAGTTCCAGCGGGAGAGTCGATGAGCAGTTCTTC; CDR3aa: CSASSSGRVDEQFF
j_gene: TRBJ2-5; abundance: .; d_gene: .; v_gene: TRBV25-1; CDR3nt: TGTGCCAGCAGTACCTCGGACAGACAAGAGACCCAGTACTTC; CDR3aa: CASSTSDRQETQYF
j_gene: TRBJ2-7; abundance: many; d_gene: TRBD1; v_gene: TRBV15; CDR3nt: TGTGCCACCAGCAGAGATGGTTGGACAGGGAGGTCGGGGGAGCAGTACTTC; CDR3aa: CATSRDGWTGRSGEQYF